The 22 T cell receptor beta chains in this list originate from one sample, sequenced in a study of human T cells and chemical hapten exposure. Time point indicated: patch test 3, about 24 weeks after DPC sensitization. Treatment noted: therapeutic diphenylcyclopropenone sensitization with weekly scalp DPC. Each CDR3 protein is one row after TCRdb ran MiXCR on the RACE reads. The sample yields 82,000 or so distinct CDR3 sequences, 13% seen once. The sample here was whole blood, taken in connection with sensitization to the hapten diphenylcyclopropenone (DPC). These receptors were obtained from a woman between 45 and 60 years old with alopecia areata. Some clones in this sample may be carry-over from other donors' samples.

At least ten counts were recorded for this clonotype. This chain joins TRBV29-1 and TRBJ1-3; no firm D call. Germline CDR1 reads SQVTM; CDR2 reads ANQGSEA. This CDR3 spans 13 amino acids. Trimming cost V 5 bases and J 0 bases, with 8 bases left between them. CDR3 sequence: CSVKGSSGNTIYF. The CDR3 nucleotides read TGCAGCGTTAAGGGAAGCTCTGGAAACACCATATATTTT.

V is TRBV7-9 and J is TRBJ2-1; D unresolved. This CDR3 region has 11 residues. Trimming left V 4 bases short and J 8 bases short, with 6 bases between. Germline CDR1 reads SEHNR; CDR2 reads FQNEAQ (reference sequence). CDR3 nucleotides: TGTGCCAGCAGCTCGCCCGATGAGCAGTTCTTC. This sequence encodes CASSSPDEQFF.

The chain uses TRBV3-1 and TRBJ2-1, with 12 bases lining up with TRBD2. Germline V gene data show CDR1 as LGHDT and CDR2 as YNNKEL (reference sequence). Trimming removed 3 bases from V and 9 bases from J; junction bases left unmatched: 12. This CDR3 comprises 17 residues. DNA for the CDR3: TGTGCCAGCAGCCAGAGTTTGACTAGCGGGAGTGTAAGTGAGCAGTTCTTC. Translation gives CASSQSLTSGSVSEQFF.

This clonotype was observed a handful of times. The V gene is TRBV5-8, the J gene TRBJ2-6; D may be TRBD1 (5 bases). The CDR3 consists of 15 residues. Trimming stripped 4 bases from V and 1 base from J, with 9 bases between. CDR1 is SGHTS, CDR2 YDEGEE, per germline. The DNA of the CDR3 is TGTGCCAGCAGCCTCTACAGGTCTGGGGCCAACGTCCTGACTTTC. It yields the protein CASSLYRSGANVLTF.

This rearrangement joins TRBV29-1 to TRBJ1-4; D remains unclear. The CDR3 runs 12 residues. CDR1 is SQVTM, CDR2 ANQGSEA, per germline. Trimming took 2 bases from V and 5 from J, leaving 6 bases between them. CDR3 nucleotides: TGCAGCGTTGAAAGTGCGAATGAAAAACTGTTTTTT. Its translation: CSVESANEKLFF. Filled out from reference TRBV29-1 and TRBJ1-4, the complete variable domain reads SAVISQKPSRDICQRGTSLTIQCQVDSQVTMMFWYRQQPGQSLTLIATANQGSEATYESGFVIDKFPISRPNLTFSTLTVSNMSPEDSSIYLCSVESANEKLFFGSGTQLSVL.

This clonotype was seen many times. In DNA, the CDR3 is TGTGCCAGCAGCTTAGCGGGAACAGGGGGCAACAATTCACCCCTCCACTTT. This encodes CASSLAGTGGNNSPLHF. V usage is TRBV7-6 and J usage is TRBJ1-6, with 9 nucleotides matching TRBD1. The CDR3 totals 17 residues. V dropped 0 bases and J dropped 7; count of bases not matched to a gene: 7. CDR1 SGHVS and CDR2 FNYEAQ come from the germline V gene.

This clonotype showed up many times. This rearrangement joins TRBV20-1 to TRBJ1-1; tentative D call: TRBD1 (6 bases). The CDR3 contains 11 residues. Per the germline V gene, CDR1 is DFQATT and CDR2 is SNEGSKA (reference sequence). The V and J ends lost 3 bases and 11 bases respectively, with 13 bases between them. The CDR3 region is CSARETGSAFF. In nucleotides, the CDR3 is TGCAGTGCTAGGGAAACAGGGTCGGCTTTCTTT.

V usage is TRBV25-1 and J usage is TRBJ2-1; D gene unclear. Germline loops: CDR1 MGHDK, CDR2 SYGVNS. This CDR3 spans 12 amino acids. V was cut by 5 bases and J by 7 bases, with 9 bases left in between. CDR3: CASSNLGNEQFF. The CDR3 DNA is TGTGCCAGCAGTAATCTGGGAAATGAGCAGTTCTTC.

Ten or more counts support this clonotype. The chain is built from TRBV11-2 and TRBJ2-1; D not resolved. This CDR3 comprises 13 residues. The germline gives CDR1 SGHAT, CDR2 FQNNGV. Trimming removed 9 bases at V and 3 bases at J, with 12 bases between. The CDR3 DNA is TGTGCCAGTTACAGTCTCATCTACAATGAGCAGTTCTTC. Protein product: CASYSLIYNEQFF.

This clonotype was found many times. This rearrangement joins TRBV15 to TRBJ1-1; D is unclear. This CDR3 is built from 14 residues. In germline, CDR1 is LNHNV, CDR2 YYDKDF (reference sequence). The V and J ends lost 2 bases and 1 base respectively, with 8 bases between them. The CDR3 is CATSRPDRNTEAFF. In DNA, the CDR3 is TGTGCCACCAGCAGACCGGACCGGAACACTGAAGCTTTCTTT.

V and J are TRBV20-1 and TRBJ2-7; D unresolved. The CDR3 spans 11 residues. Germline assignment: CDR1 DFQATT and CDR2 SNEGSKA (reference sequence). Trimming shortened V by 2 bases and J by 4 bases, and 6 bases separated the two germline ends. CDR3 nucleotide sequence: TGCAGTGCTAGATCCCATTACGAGCAGTACTTC. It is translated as CSARSHYEQYF.

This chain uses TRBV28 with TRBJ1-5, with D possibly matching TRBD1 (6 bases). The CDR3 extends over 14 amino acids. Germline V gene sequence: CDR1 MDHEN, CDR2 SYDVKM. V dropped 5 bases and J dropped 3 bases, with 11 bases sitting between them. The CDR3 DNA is TGTGCCAGCAGTCAGACAGGTACCAATCAGCCCCAGCATTTT. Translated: CASSQTGTNQPQHF.

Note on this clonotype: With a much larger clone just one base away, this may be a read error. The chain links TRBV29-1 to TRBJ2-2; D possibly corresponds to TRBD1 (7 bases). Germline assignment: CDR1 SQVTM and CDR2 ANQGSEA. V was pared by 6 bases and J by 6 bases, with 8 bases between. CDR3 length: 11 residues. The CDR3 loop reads CSVRGAGELFF. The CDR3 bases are TGCAGCGTCAGGGGGGCCGGGGAGCTGTTTTTT.

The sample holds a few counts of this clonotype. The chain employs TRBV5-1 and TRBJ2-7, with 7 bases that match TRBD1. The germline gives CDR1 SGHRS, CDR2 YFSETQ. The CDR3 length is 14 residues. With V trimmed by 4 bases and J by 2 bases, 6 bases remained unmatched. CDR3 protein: CASSLDRLTYEQYF. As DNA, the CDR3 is TGCGCCAGCAGCCTGGACAGGCTTACCTACGAGCAGTACTTC. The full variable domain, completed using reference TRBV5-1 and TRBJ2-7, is KAGVTQTPRYLIKTRGQQVTLSCSPISGHRSVSWYQQTPGQGLQFLFEYFSETQRNKGNFPGRFSGRQFSNSRSEMNVSTLELGDSALYLCASSLDRLTYEQYFGPGTRLTVT.

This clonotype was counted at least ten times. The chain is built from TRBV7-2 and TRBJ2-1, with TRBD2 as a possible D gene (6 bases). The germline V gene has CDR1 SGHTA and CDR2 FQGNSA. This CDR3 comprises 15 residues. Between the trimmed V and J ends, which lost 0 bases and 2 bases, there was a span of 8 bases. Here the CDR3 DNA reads TGTGCCAGCAGCTTAGCGGGAGGCACCTACAATGAGCAGTTCTTC. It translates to CASSLAGGTYNEQFF.

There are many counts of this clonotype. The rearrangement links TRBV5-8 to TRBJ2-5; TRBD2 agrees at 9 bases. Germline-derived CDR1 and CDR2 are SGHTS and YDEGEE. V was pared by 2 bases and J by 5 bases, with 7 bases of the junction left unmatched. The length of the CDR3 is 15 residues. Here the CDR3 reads CASSFGLAWEETQYF. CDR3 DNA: TGTGCCAGCAGCTTTGGACTAGCGTGGGAGGAGACCCAGTACTTC.

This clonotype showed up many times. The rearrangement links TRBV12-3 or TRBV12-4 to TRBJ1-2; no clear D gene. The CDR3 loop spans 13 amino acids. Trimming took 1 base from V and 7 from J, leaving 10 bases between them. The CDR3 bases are TGTGCCAGCAGTTTAGGAACAGAGCCTGGCTACACCTTC. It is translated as CASSLGTEPGYTF.

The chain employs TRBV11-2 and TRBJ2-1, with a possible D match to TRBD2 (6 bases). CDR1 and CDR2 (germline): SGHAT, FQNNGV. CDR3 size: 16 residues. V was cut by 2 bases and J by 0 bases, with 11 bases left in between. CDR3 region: CASSLWRGSSYNEQFF. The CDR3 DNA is TGTGCCAGCAGCTTATGGCGGGGAAGCTCCTACAATGAGCAGTTCTTC.

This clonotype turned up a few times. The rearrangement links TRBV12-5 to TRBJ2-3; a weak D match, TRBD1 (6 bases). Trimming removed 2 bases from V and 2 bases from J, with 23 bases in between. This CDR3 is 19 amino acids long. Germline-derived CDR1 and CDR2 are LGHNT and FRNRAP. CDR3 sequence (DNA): TGTGCTAGTGGTTTGCCCCATATGGACAGAAGGGCGGCCACAGATACGCAGTATTTT. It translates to CASGLPHMDRRAATDTQYF.

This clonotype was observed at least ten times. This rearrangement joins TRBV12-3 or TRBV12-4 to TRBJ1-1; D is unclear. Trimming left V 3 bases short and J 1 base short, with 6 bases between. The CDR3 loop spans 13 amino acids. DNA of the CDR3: TGTGCCAGCAGTTTTGCAGGGAACACTGAAGCTTTCTTT. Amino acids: CASSFAGNTEAFF.

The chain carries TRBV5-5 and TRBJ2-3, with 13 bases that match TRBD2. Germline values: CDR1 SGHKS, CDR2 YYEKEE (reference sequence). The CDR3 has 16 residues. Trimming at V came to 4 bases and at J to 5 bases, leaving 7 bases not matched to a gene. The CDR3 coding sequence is TGTGCCAGCAGCCGCGGGACTAGCGGGAATGGAGATACGCAGTATTTT. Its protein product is CASSRGTSGNGDTQYF.

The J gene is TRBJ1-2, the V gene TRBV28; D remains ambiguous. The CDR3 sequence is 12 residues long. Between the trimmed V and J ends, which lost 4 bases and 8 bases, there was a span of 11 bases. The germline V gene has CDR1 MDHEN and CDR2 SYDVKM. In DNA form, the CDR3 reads TGTGCCAGCAGTTCCAGACTGGGGGGCTACACCTTC. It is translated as CASSSRLGGYTF.